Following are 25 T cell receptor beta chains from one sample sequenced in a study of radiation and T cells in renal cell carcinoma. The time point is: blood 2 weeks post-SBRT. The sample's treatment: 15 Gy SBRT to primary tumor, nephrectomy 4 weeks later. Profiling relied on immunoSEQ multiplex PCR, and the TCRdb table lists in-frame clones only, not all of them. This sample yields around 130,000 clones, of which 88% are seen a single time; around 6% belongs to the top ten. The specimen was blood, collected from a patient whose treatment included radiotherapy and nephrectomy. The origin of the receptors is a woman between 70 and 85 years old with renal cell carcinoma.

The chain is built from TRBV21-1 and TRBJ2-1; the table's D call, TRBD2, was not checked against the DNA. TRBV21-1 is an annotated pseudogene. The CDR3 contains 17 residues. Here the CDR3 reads CASSKWSSGDSYNEQFF. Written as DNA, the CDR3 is TGTGCCAGCAGCAAATGGAGTAGCGGGGACTCCTACAATGAGCAGTTCTTC.

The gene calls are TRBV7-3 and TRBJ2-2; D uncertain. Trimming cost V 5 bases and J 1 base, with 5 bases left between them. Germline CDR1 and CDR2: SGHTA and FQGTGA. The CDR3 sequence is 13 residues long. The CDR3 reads CASSPQNTGELFF. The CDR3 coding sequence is TGTGCCAGCAGCCCCCAGAACACCGGGGAGCTGTTTTTT.

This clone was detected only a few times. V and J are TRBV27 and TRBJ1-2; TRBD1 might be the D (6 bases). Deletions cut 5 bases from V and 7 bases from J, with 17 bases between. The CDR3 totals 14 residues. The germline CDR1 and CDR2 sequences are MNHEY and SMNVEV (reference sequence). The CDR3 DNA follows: TGTGCCAGCAGTCCCACAGGGAATCTAGGTGGCTACACCTTC. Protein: CASSPTGNLGGYTF.

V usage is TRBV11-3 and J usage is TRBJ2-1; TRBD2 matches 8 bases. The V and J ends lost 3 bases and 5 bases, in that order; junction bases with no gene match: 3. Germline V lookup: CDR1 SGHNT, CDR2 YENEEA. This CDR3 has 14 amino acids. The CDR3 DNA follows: TGTGCCAGCAGCTTCCGGGGGGGCCACAATGAGCAGTTCTTC. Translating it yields CASSFRGGHNEQFF.

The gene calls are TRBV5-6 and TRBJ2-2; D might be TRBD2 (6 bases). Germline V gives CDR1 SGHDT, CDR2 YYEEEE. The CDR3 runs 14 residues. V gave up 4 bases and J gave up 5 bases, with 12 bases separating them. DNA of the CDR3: TGTGCCAGCAGCCCGGGACTTTGGACCGGGGAGCTGTTTTTT. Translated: CASSPGLWTGELFF.

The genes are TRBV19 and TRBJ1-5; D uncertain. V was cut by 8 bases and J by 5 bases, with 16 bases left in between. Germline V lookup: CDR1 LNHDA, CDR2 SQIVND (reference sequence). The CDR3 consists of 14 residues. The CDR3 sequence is CASWAAGYDQPQHF. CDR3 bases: TGTGCCAGTTGGGCCGCGGGATACGATCAGCCCCAGCATTTT.

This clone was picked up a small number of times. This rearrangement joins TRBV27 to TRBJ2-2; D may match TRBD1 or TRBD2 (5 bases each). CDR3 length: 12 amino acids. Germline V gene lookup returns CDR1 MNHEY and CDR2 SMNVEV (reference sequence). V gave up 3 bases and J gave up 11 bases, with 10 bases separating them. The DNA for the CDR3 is TGTGCCAGCAGTTTCCCGGGGCAAGAGCTGTTTTTT. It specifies CASSFPGQELFF.

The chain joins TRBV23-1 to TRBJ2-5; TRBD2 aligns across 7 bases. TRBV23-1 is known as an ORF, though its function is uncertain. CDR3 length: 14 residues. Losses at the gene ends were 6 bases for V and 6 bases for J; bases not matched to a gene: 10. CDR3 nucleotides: TGCGCCAGCAGAGGGACTACCTATCTTAAGACCCAGTACTTC. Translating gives CASRGTTYLKTQYF.

The DNA for the CDR3 is TGTGCCAGCAACTGGTCAGGGAACTATAATTCACCCCTCCACTTT. Translating gives CASNWSGNYNSPLHF. The chain is built from TRBV7-2 and TRBJ1-6, with D maybe TRBD1 (5 bases). The CDR3 covers 15 residues. CDR1 and CDR2 from the germline V gene are SGHTA and FQGNSA. With 7 bases removed from V and 3 bases from J, the gap between germline ends came to 13 bases.

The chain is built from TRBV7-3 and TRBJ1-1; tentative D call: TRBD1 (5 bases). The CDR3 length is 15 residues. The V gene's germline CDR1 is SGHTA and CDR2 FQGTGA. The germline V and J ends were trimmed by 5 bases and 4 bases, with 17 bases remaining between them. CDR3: CASSASRGAGTEAFF. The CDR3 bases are TGTGCCAGCAGCGCCTCTCGTGGGGCGGGCACTGAAGCTTTCTTT.

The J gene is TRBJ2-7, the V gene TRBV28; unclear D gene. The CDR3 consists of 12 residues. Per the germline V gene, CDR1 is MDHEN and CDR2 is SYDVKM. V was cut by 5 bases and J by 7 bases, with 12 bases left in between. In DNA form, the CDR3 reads TGTGCCAGCAGTCCTTCAGTGGTAGAGCAGTACTTC. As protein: CASSPSVVEQYF.

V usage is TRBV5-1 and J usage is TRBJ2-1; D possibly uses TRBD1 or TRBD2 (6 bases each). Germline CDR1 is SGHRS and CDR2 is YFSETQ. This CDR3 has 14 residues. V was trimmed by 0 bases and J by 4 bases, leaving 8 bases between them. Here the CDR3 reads CASSLAGAYNEQFF. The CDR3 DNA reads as TGCGCCAGCAGCTTGGCGGGGGCGTACAATGAGCAGTTCTTC. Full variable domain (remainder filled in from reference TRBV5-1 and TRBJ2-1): KAGVTQTPRYLIKTRGQQVTLSCSPISGHRSVSWYQQTPGQGLQFLFEYFSETQRNKGNFPGRFSGRQFSNSRSEMNVSTLELGDSALYLCASSLAGAYNEQFFGPGTRLTVL.

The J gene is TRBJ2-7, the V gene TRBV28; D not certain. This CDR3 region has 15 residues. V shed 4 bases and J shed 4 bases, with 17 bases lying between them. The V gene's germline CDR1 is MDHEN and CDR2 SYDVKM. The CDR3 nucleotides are TGTGCCAGCAGTTCCCTCCCGACCTTTCCTTACGAGCAGTACTTC. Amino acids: CASSSLPTFPYEQYF.

The CDR3 spells CASSPRQGYSTDTQYF. For the CDR3, the DNA is TGTGCCAGCAGTCCGAGACAGGGGTACAGCACAGATACGCAGTATTTT. The chain joins TRBV6-6 to TRBJ2-3, with 8 positions matching TRBD1. V lost 5 bases, J lost 0 bases, and 7 bases stayed unmatched. From germline, CDR1 is MNHNY and CDR2 SVGAGI (reference sequence). The CDR3 length is 16 residues.

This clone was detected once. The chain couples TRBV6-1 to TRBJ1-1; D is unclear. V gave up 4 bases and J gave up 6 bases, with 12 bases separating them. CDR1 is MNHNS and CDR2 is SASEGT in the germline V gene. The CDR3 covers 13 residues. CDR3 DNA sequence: TGTGCCAGCAGTGTTCGGGAGGGCGCTGAAGCTTTCTTT. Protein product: CASSVREGAEAFF.

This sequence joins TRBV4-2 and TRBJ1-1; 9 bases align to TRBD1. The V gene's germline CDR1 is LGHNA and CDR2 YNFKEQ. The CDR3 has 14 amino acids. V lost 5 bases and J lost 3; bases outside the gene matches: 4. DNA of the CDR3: TGTGCCAGCAGCTCGGGACAGGGTTACACTGAAGCTTTCTTT. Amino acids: CASSSGQGYTEAFF.

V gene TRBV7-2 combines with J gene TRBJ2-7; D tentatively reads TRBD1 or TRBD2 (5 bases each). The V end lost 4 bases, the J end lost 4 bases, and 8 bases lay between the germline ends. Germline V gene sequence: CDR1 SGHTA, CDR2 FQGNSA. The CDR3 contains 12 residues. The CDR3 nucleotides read TGTGCCAGCAGCTCCGAGGGGTACGAGCAGTACTTC. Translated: CASSSEGYEQYF.

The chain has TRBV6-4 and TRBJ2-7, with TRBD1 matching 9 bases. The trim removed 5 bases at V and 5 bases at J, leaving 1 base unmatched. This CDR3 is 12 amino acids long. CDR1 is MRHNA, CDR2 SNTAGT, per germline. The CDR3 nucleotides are TGTGCCAGCAGTCGACAGGGGGACGAGCAGTACTTC. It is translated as CASSRQGDEQYF.

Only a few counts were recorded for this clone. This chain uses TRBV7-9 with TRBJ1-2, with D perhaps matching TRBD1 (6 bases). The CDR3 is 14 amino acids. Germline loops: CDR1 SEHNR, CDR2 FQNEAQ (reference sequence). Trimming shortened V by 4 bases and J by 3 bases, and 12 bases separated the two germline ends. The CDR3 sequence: CASSSNRAHYGYTF. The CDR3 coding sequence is TGTGCCAGCAGCTCGAACAGGGCCCACTATGGCTACACCTTC.

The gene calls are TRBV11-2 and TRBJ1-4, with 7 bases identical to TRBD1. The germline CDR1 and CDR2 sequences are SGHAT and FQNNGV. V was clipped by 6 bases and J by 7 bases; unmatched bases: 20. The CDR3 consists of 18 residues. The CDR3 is CASSHSGTAGLLGEKLFF. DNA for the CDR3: TGTGCCAGCAGTCACTCCGGGACAGCGGGCCTCCTAGGTGAAAAACTGTTTTTT.

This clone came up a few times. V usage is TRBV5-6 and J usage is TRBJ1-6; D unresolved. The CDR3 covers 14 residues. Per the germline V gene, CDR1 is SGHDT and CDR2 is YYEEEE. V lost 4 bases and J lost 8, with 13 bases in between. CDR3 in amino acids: CASSPGRVYSPLHF. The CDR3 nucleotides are TGTGCCAGCAGCCCCGGACGGGTTTATTCACCCCTCCACTTT.

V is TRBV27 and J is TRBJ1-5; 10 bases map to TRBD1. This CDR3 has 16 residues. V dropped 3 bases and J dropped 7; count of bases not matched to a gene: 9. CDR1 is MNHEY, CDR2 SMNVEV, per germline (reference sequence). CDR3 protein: CASSFYRQGANQPQHF. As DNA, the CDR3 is TGTGCCAGCAGTTTTTATCGACAGGGGGCCAACCAGCCCCAGCATTTT.

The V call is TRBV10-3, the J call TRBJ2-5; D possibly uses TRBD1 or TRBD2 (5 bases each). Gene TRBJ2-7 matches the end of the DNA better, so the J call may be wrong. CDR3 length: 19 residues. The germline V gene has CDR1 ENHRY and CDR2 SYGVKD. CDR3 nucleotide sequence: TGTGCCATCAGTGAGTCCAGCCCGGGGCCCCAAGGGCCATCCTACGAGCAGTACTTC. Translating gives CAISESSPGPQGPSYEQYF.

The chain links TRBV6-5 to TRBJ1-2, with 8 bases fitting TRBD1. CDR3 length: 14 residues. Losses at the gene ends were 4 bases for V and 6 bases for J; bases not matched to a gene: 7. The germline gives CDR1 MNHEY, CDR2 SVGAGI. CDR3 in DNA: TGTGCCAGCAGTTCCCGACAGGGGTTGGATGGCTACACCTTC. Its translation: CASSSRQGLDGYTF.

The CDR3, as DNA: TGCAGCGTTGGGGACAGCCAAGAGACCCAGTACTTC. It specifies CSVGDSQETQYF. The V gene is TRBV29-1, the J gene TRBJ2-5; 7 bases fit TRBD1. Germline V gene lookup returns CDR1 SQVTM and CDR2 ANQGSEA. V lost 4 bases to trimming and J lost 1 base; unmatched junction nucleotides: 0. This CDR3 is 12 amino acids long.